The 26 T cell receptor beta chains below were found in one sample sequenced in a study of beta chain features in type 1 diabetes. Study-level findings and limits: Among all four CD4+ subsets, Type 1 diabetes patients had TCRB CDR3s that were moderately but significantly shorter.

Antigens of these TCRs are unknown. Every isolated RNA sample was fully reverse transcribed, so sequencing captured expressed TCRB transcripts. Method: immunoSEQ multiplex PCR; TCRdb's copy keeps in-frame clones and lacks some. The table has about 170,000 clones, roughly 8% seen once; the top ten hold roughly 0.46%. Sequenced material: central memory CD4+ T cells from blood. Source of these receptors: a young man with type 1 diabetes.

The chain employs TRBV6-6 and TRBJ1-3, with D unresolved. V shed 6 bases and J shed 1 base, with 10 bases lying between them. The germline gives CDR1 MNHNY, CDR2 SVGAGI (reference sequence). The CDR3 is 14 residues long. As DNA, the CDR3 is TGTGCCAGCAGCCCGTACGAGTCTGGAAACACCATATATTTT. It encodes CASSPYESGNTIYF.

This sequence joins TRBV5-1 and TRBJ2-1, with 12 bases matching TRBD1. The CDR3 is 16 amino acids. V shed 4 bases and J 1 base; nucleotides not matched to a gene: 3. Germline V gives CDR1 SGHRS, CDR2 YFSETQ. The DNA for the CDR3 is TGCGCCAGCAGCGGGGGACAGGGGGCGTCCTACAATGAGCAGTTCTTC. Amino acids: CASSGGQGASYNEQFF.

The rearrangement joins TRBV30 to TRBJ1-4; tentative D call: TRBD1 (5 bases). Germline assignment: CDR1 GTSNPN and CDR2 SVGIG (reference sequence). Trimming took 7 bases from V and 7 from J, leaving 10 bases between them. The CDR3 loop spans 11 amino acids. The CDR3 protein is CASRGGEKLFF. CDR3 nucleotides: TGTGCCTCCCGGGGGGGTGAAAAACTGTTTTTT.

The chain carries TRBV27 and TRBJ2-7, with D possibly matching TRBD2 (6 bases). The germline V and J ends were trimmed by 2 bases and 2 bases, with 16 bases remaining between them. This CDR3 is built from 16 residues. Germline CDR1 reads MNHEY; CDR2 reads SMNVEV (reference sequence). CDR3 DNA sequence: TGTGCCAGCAGTTTAAAGGGTAGCGGAACTACCTACGAGCAGTACTTC. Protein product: CASSLKGSGTTYEQYF.

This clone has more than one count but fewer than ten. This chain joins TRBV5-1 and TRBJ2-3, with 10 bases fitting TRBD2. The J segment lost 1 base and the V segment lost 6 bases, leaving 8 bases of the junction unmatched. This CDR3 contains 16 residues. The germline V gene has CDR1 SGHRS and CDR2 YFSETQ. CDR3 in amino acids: CASKAGGPGGTDTQYF. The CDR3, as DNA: TGCGCCAGCAAAGCGGGAGGGCCTGGGGGCACAGATACGCAGTATTTT.

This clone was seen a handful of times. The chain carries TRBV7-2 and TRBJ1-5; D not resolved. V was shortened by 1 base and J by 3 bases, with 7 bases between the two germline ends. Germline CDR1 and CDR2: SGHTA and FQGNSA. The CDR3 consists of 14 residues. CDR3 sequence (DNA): TGTGCCAGCAGCTTAGAATTTAACAATCAGCCCCAGCATTTT. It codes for CASSLEFNNQPQHF.

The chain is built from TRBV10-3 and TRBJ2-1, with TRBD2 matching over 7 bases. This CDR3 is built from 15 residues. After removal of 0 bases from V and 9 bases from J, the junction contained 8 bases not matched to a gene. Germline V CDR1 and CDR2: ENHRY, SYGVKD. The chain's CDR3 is CAISESRGLQVEQFF. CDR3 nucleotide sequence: TGTGCCATCAGTGAGTCGAGGGGACTACAGGTTGAGCAGTTCTTC.

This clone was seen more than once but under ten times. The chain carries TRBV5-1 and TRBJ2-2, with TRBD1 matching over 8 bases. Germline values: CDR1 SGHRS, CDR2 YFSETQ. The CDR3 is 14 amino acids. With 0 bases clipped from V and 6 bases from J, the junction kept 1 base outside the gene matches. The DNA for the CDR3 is TGCGCCAGCAGCTTGGGACAGGGGCCCGGGGAGCTGTTTTTT. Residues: CASSLGQGPGELFF.

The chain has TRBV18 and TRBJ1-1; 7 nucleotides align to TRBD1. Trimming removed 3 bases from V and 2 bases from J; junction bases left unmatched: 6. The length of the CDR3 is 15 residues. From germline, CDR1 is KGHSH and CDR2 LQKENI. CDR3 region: CASSPRQGDNTEAFF. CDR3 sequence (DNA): TGTGCCAGCTCACCGCGACAGGGAGATAACACTGAAGCTTTCTTT. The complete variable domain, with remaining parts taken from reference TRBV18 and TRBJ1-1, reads NAGVMQNPRHLVRRRGQEARLRCSPMKGHSHVYWYRQLPEEGLKFMVYLQKENIIDESGMPKERFSAEFPKEGPSILRIQQVVRGDSAAYFCASSPRQGDNTEAFFGQGTRLTVV.

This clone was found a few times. The CDR3 DNA follows: TGTGCCAGCAGCTTGGCTCTGGACAGGGTCTACGAGCAGTACTTC. This sequence encodes CASSLALDRVYEQYF. This chain joins TRBV5-5 and TRBJ2-7; 8 nucleotides agree with TRBD1. This CDR3 has 15 amino acids. CDR1 is SGHKS and CDR2 is YYEKEE in the germline V gene (reference sequence). After removal of 0 bases from V and 3 bases from J, the junction contained 5 bases not matched to a gene. Looking up the rest from reference TRBV5-5 and TRBJ2-7 gives the full variable domain: DAGVTQSPTHLIKTRGQQVTLRCSPISGHKSVSWYQQVLGQGPQFIFQYYEKEERGRGNFPDRFSARQFPNYSSELNVNALLLGDSALYLCASSLALDRVYEQYFGPGTRLTVT.

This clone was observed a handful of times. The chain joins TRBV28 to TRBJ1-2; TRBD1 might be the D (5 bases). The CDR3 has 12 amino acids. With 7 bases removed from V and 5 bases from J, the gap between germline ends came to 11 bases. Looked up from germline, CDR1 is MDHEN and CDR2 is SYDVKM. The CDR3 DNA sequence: TGTGCCAGCACACCTGGGGGGTATGGCTACACCTTC. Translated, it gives CASTPGGYGYTF.

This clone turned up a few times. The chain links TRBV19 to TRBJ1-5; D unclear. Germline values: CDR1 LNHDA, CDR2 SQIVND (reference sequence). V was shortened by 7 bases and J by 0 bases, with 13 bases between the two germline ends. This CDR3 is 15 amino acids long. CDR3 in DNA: TGTGCCAGTACCCCGCAGCGATATAGCAATCAGCCCCAGCATTTT. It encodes CASTPQRYSNQPQHF.

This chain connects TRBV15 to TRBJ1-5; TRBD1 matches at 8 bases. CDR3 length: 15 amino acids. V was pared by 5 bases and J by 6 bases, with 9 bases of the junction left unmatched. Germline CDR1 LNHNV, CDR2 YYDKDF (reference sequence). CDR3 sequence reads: CATSARTGLFQPQHF. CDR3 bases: TGTGCCACCAGCGCCAGGACAGGGCTTTTTCAGCCCCAGCATTTT.

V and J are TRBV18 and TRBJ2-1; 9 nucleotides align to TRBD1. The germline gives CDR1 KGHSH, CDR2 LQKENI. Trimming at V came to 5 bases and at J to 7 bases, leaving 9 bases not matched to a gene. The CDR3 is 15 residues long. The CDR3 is CASSTGQGLKNEQFF. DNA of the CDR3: TGTGCCAGCTCAACCGGACAGGGGCTCAAGAATGAGCAGTTCTTC.

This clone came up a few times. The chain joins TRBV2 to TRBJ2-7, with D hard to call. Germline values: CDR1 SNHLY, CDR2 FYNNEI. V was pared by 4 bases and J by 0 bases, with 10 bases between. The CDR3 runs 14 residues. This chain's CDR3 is CASSVPQASYEQYF. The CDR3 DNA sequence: TGTGCCAGCAGTGTTCCCCAGGCCTCCTACGAGCAGTACTTC.

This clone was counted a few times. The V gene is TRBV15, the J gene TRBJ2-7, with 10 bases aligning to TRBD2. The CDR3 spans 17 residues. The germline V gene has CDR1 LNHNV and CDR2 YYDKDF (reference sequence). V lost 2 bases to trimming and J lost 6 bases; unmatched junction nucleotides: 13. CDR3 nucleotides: TGTGCCACCAGCAGAAGTCCTCTAGGAGCGGGAGGGGGCGAGCAGTACTTC. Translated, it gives CATSRSPLGAGGGEQYF.

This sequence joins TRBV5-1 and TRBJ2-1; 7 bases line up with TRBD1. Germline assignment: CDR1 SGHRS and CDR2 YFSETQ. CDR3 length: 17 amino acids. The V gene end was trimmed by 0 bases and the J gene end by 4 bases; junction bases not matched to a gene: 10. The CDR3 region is CASSLAPGQRLYNEQFF. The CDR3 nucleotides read TGCGCCAGCAGCTTGGCCCCGGGACAGAGATTATACAATGAGCAGTTCTTC.

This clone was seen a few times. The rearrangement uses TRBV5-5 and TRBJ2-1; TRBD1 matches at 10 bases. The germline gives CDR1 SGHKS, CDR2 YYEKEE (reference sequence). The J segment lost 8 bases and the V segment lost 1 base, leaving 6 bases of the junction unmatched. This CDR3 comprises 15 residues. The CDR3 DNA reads TGTGCCAGCAGCTTGATGGGACAGGGGCCCCATGAGCAGTTCTTC. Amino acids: CASSLMGQGPHEQFF.

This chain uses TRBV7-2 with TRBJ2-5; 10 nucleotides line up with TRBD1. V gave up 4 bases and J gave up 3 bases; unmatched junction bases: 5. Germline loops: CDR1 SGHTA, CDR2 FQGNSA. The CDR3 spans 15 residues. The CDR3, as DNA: TGTGCCAGCAGCTCATCCGGGACAGGGGAAGAGACCCAGTACTTC. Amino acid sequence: CASSSSGTGEETQYF.

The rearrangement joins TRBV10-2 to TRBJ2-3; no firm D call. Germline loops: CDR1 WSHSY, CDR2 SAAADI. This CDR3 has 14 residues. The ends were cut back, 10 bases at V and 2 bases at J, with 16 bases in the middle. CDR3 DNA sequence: TGCGCCACCCACCCCGCGGTATTCACAGATACGCAGTATTTT. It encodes CATHPAVFTDTQYF.

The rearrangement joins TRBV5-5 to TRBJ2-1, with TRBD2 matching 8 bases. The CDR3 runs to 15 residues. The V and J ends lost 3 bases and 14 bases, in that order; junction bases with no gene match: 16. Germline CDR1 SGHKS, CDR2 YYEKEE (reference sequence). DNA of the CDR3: TGTGCCAGCAGCTCGAGGACCGGTTTTGCGGGAGGCGAGTTCTTC. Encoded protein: CASSSRTGFAGGEFF.

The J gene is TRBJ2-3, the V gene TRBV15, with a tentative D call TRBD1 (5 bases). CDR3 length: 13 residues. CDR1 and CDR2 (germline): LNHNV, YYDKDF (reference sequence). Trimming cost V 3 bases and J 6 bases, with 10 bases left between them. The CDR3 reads CATSSGPGDTQYF. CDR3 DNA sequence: TGTGCCACCAGCAGTGGGCCAGGGGATACGCAGTATTTT.

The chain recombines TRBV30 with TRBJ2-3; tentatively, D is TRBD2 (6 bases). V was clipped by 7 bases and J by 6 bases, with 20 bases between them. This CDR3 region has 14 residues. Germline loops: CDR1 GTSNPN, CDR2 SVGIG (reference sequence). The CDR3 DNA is TGTGCCTTCGCATCTGGGGGGATGGGGGATACGCAGTATTTT. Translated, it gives CAFASGGMGDTQYF.

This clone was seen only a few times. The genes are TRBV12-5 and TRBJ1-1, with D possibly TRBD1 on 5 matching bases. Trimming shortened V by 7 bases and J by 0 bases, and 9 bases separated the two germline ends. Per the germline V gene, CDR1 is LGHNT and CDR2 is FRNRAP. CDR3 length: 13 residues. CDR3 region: CASAGQVNTEAFF. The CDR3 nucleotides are TGTGCTAGTGCCGGACAAGTGAACACTGAAGCTTTCTTT.

The CDR3, as DNA: TGTGCCAGCAGGGGAATCACAGGGGCGGGCTACACCTTC. Protein: CASRGITGAGYTF. The chain recombines TRBV28 with TRBJ1-2, with 7 positions matching TRBD1. Germline V gene sequence: CDR1 MDHEN, CDR2 SYDVKM. The ends lost 6 bases at V and 8 bases at J; junction bases unmatched: 9. This CDR3 comprises 13 residues.

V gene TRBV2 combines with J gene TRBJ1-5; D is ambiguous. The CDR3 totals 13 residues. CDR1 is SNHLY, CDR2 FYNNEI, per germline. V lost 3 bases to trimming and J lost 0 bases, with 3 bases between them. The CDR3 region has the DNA TGTGCCAGCAGTGACTTTAGCAATCAGCCCCAGCATTTT. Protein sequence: CASSDFSNQPQHF.